One sample yielded the 3 T cell receptor beta chains listed below, sequenced in a study of T cell changes during pregnancy in multiple sclerosis. Sequencing was performed with immunoSEQ multiplex PCR; in TCRdb, only in-frame clones are kept and a portion is missing. This table has some 64,000 clones, 90% appearing once. The specimen comprised peripheral blood, sampled in the second trimester of pregnancy. These receptors were collected from a female donor in good health, enrolled as a control in a pregnancy study.

In its sample, this clone was seen once. The CDR3: CASRYRQVQHF. In DNA, the CDR3 is TGTGCCAGTAGGTATAGACAGGTCCAGCATTTT. The J gene is TRBJ1-5, the V gene TRBV19; D is possibly TRBD1 (6 bases). The V end lost 6 bases, the J end lost 12 bases, and 12 bases lay between the germline ends. Per the germline V gene, CDR1 is LNHDA and CDR2 is SQIVND (reference sequence). The CDR3 loop spans 11 amino acids.

The genes are TRBV29-1 and TRBJ2-3, with D possibly TRBD1 on 5 matching bases. Germline V gene sequence: CDR1 SQVTM, CDR2 ANQGSEA. The CDR3 extends over 13 amino acids. The V end lost 3 bases, the J end lost 4 bases, and 11 bases lay between the germline ends. CDR3 nucleotide sequence: TGCAGCGTTGAGGGCAGGGTCGCAGATACGCAGTATTTT. It is translated as CSVEGRVADTQYF.

The V and J genes are TRBV9 and TRBJ2-6; D ambiguous. The CDR3 sequence is 13 residues long. Trimming left V 4 bases short and J 3 bases short, with 5 bases between. Germline CDR1 reads SGDLS; CDR2 reads YYNGEE. The CDR3 DNA reads TGTGCCAGCAGCATCGGTGGGGCCAACGTCCTGACTTTC. As protein: CASSIGGANVLTF.